The 17 T cell receptor beta chains reported below all come from one sample, sequenced in a study of Tregs in tolerant kidney transplant recipients. Data came from immunoSEQ multiplex PCR; TCRdb stores just in-frame clones and leaves some out. The sample records approximately 260,000 clones, 65% to 85% being singletons. Sequenced sample: CD4+ T cells from blood. The receptors stem from a human donor in good health.

V is TRBV7-9 and J is TRBJ2-2; the match to TRBD2 covers 7 bases. The V and J ends lost 4 bases and 4 bases, in that order; junction bases with no gene match: 6. The CDR3 length is 15 residues. Germline V gives CDR1 SEHNR, CDR2 FQNEAQ (reference sequence). For the CDR3, the DNA is TGTGCCAGCAGCTCGGGACTAACCCTCACCGGGGAGCTGTTTTTT. Its translation is CASSSGLTLTGELFF.

In nucleotides, the CDR3 is TGTGCCATCAGCCCTCGCGAACTGAGTGTCAATTCACCCCTCCACTTT. Protein product: CAISPRELSVNSPLHF. The chain joins TRBV10-3 to TRBJ1-6, with D unresolved. The CDR3 has 16 residues. V lost 6 bases, J lost 7 bases, and 19 bases lay in between. The germline gives CDR1 ENHRY, CDR2 SYGVKD.

The rearrangement uses TRBV5-6 and TRBJ1-3; no clear D. V was pared by 3 bases and J by 0 bases, with 13 bases between. Per germline, CDR1 SGHDT and CDR2 YYEEEE. This CDR3 region has 16 residues. The DNA of the CDR3 is TGTGCCAGCAGCTGGGGTAGTGATAGCTCTGGAAACACCATATATTTT. Its translation is CASSWGSDSSGNTIYF.

This clone has more than one count but fewer than ten. The chain employs TRBV7-9 and TRBJ2-7; D remains unclear. There are 14 residues in the CDR3. Germline V gene sequence: CDR1 SEHNR, CDR2 FQNEAQ (reference sequence). V was shortened by 0 bases and J by 0 bases, with 6 bases between the two germline ends. CDR3 sequence: CASSLAQVSYEQYF. The CDR3 nucleotides read TGTGCCAGCAGCTTAGCGCAGGTCTCCTACGAGCAGTACTTC. Full variable domain (outside the CDR3, taken from reference TRBV7-9 and TRBJ2-7): DTGVSQNPRHKITKRGQNVTFRCDPISEHNRLYWYRQTLGQGPEFLTYFQNEAQLEKSRLLSDRFSAERPKGSFSTLEIQRTEQGDSAMYLCASSLAQVSYEQYFGPGTRLTVT.

This chain links TRBV27 with TRBJ1-5, with D uncertain. Germline lookup yields CDR1 MNHEY and CDR2 SMNVEV (reference sequence). V lost 1 base, J lost 0 bases, and 7 bases lay in between. The CDR3 extends over 15 amino acids. In DNA, the CDR3 is TGTGCCAGCAGTTTATTGGGCACTAGCAATCAGCCCCAGCATTTT. It yields the protein CASSLLGTSNQPQHF.

The rearrangement joins TRBV7-9 to TRBJ1-1; D is unclear. This CDR3 is 14 amino acids long. The V and J ends lost 1 base and 2 bases respectively, with 8 bases between them. Germline CDR1 and CDR2: SEHNR and FQNEAQ (reference sequence). Here the CDR3 reads CASSLVQSNTEAFF. CDR3 in DNA: TGTGCCAGCAGCTTAGTCCAGTCTAACACTGAAGCTTTCTTT.

This clone was recorded once. The chain has TRBV9 and TRBJ1-4; no definite D call. Germline V CDR1 and CDR2: SGDLS, YYNGEE. CDR3 length equals 14 residues. Trimming took 2 bases from V and 0 from J, leaving 5 bases between them. The CDR3 DNA reads TGTGCCAGCAGCGTGGAATCAACTAATGAAAAACTGTTTTTT. Amino acids: CASSVESTNEKLFF.

This clone was seen just once. The rearrangement joins TRBV12-5 to TRBJ2-1; 10 positions agree with TRBD2. In germline, CDR1 is LGHNT, CDR2 FRNRAP. The CDR3 runs to 15 residues. With 2 bases clipped from V and 3 bases from J, the junction kept 1 base outside the gene matches. CDR3 loop: CASGLTSGNYNEQFF. The CDR3 nucleotides are TGTGCTAGTGGTTTGACTAGCGGGAACTACAATGAGCAGTTCTTC. Using reference TRBV12-5 and TRBJ2-1 for the parts outside the CDR3, the full variable domain is DARVTQTPRHKVTEMGQEVTMRCQPILGHNTVFWYRQTMMQGLELLAYFRNRAPLDDSGMPKDRFSAEMPDATLATLKIQPSEPRDSAVYFCASGLTSGNYNEQFFGPGTRLTVL.

CDR3 region: CASSSGTSGTYEQYF. The CDR3 DNA reads TGTGCCAGCAGCTCCGGGACTAGCGGGACCTACGAGCAGTACTTC. This chain joins TRBV6-1 and TRBJ2-7; the match to TRBD2 covers 13 bases. The CDR3 covers 15 residues. Germline CDR1 and CDR2: MNHNS and SASEGT. Trimming cost V 6 bases and J 2 bases; bases outside gene matches: 4.

V and J are TRBV19 and TRBJ1-3; D perhaps matches TRBD1 (6 bases). The V end was cut by 5 bases, the J end by 3 bases, with 14 bases between. CDR1 LNHDA and CDR2 SQIVND come from the germline V gene (reference sequence). This CDR3 contains 15 residues. CDR3 protein: CASSLRGRGGNTIYF. DNA for the CDR3: TGTGCCAGTAGTTTACGGGGGCGCGGTGGAAACACCATATATTTT.

The rearrangement links TRBV15 to TRBJ1-2; the match to TRBD1 covers 7 bases. Germline V gene lookup returns CDR1 LNHNV and CDR2 YYDKDF (reference sequence). V gave up 2 bases and J gave up 5 bases; unmatched junction bases: 14. CDR3 length: 17 amino acids. CDR3 loop: CATSRRTGTSTGYGYTF. The CDR3 DNA sequence: TGTGCCACCAGCAGACGGACAGGCACGTCTACGGGGTATGGCTACACCTTC. Looking up the rest from reference TRBV15 and TRBJ1-2 gives the full variable domain: DAMVIQNPRYQVTQFGKPVTLSCSQTLNHNVMYWYQQKSSQAPKLLFHYYDKDFNNEADTPDNFQSRRPNTSFCFLDIRSPGLGDTAMYLCATSRRTGTSTGYGYTFGSGTRLTVV.

This clone was counted a few times. V gene TRBV7-2 combines with J gene TRBJ1-3; D gene uncertain. V was shortened by 4 bases and J by 0 bases, with 10 bases between the two germline ends. CDR1 and CDR2 from the germline V gene are SGHTA and FQGNSA. The CDR3 contains 15 residues. As DNA, the CDR3 is TGTGCCAGCAGCTCCCGACGTAGCTCTGGAAACACCATATATTTT. This translates into CASSSRRSSGNTIYF.

The rearrangement uses TRBV21-1 and TRBJ2-7; TRBD1 is taken as the D call from the table, unchecked against the DNA. TRBV21-1 is a pseudogene. This CDR3 has 13 amino acids. CDR3 sequence (DNA): TGTGCCAGTTCACTGGACAGGGCCTACGAGCAGTACTTC. It codes for CASSLDRAYEQYF.

V is TRBV7-2 and J is TRBJ2-5, with TRBD2 matching 7 bases. V lost 3 bases, J lost 5 bases, and 3 bases stayed unmatched. Germline loops: CDR1 SGHTA, CDR2 FQGNSA. The CDR3 is 13 amino acids. The DNA for the CDR3 is TGTGCCAGCAGCTTTGGGAGGGAGGAGACCCAGTACTTC. Translating gives CASSFGREETQYF.

This clone was picked up a small number of times. The chain joins TRBV10-1 to TRBJ1-6, with 7 bases that match TRBD1. V was clipped by 9 bases and J by 3 bases; unmatched bases: 5. The CDR3 consists of 14 residues. Germline V gives CDR1 WNHNN, CDR2 SYGVQD (reference sequence). The CDR3: CASPRDSYNSPLHF. CDR3 DNA: TGCGCCAGTCCCCGGGACAGCTATAATTCACCCCTCCACTTT.

This chain uses TRBV2 with TRBJ2-3; TRBD2 might be the D (6 bases). The CDR3 runs to 12 residues. In germline, CDR1 is SNHLY, CDR2 FYNNEI. Trimming cost V 6 bases and J 4 bases, with 8 bases left between them. The CDR3: CASRGGADTQYF. The CDR3 bases are TGTGCCAGCAGGGGAGGCGCAGATACGCAGTATTTT.

This chain joins TRBV4-2 and TRBJ2-1, with 10 positions matching TRBD1. CDR1 is LGHNA and CDR2 is YNFKEQ in the germline V gene. With 0 bases clipped from V and 7 bases from J, the junction kept 6 bases outside the gene matches. The CDR3 is 16 residues long. CDR3 DNA sequence: TGTGCCAGCAGCCAAGACGACAGGGGGCGTCAAAATGAGCAGTTCTTC. Translation gives CASSQDDRGRQNEQFF.